This TCR beta chain originates from a study of T cells after yellow fever vaccination. V lost 3 bases and J 9 bases, leaving 6 bases between the germline ends. Germline V lookup: CDR1 MDHEN, CDR2 SYDVKM. There are 12 residues in the CDR3. This clonotype was seen more than once but under ten times. Using its own MiXCR run on the 5' RACE reads, TCRdb lists one record per CDR3 protein. The sample holds 300,000 to 400,000 distinct CDR3 sequences, 8.5% to 10% seen once. The sequence derives from a young man who received the YFV17D yellow fever vaccine. The J gene is TRBJ1-6, the V gene TRBV28; D not certain. Sequences were derived from PBMCs, sampled on the day of the first yellow fever vaccination. CDR3 amino acids: CASSFQVSPLHF. CDR3 sequence (DNA): TGTGCCAGCAGTTTCCAGGTTTCACCCCTCCACTTT. The whole variable domain, filled in from reference TRBV28 and TRBJ1-6, reads DVKVTQSSRYLVKRTGEKVFLECVQDMDHENMFWYRQDPGLGLRLIYFSYDVKMKEKGDIPEGYSVSREKKERFSLILESASTNQTSMYLCASSFQVSPLHFGNGTRLTVT.